One sample yielded the 12 T cell receptor beta chains listed below, sequenced in a study of beta chain features in type 1 diabetes. Expressed TCRB transcripts were sequenced because the entire RNA isolate underwent reverse transcription. Some clones are missing from TCRdb's copy, which holds only in-frame ones; the method was immunoSEQ multiplex PCR. The sample carries 130,000 to 150,000 clones, nearly 50% recorded once. Input material: Tregs from blood. Every receptor here comes from a man aged 18 to 29 in good health.

This clone was counted between two and nine times. The chain uses TRBV29-1 and TRBJ2-1; TRBD2 matches at 12 bases. J lost 8 bases, V lost 7 bases, and 9 bases had no gene match. CDR1 SQVTM and CDR2 ANQGSEA come from the germline V gene. This CDR3 is 14 amino acids long. The CDR3 DNA reads as TGCAGCGGCTCGACTAGCGGGAGTACATATGAGCAGTTCTTC. Translation: CSGSTSGSTYEQFF.

This clone turned up a few times. The CDR3 spells CASSPQGRMNEKLFF. The CDR3, as DNA: TGTGCCAGCAGCCCACAGGGGCGGATGAATGAAAAACTGTTTTTT. This chain joins TRBV4-2 and TRBJ1-4; 7 bases align to TRBD1. This CDR3 has 15 residues. Germline-derived CDR1 and CDR2 are LGHNA and YNFKEQ. Trimming removed 4 bases from V and 5 bases from J; junction bases left unmatched: 7.

This clone was seen more than once but under ten times. The DNA of the CDR3 is TGTGCCAGCAGCTTAGTTCGGACATCCGAAAAACTGTTTTTT. Residues: CASSLVRTSEKLFF. The V gene is TRBV7-9, the J gene TRBJ1-4; the D gene is possibly TRBD1 (5 bases). Germline V gene sequence: CDR1 SEHNR, CDR2 FQNEAQ (reference sequence). This CDR3 has 14 residues. Trimming took off 1 base at V and 8 bases at J, with 11 bases between the two ends.

There are many counts of this clone. The V and J genes are TRBV7-9 and TRBJ2-1; D might be TRBD2 (6 bases). This CDR3 spans 15 amino acids. CDR1 and CDR2 from the germline V gene are SEHNR and FQNEAQ (reference sequence). V was cut by 1 base and J by 4 bases, with 11 bases left in between. The DNA of the CDR3 is TGTGCCAGCAGCTTAGGACTAGATTTTTACAATGAGCAGTTCTTC. This translates into CASSLGLDFYNEQFF.

The CDR3 region is CASSGELAGGTQETQYF. The CDR3 DNA follows: TGTGCCAGCAGCGGGGAACTAGCGGGAGGCACCCAAGAGACCCAGTACTTC. This chain links TRBV5-6 with TRBJ2-5; 12 nucleotides agree with TRBD2. This CDR3 contains 17 residues. Germline trimming cut 4 bases from V and 1 base from J; bases unmatched to any gene: 8. Germline values: CDR1 SGHDT, CDR2 YYEEEE.

The chain carries TRBV9 and TRBJ1-5, with 9 bases lining up with TRBD1. Germline V gives CDR1 SGDLS, CDR2 YYNGEE. The V gene end was trimmed by 3 bases and the J gene end by 4 bases; junction bases not matched to a gene: 2. The CDR3 covers 14 residues. The CDR3 sequence is CASSAGTGNQPQHF. The CDR3 DNA is TGTGCCAGCAGCGCCGGGACAGGGAATCAGCCCCAGCATTTT. The full variable domain, completed using reference TRBV9 and TRBJ1-5, is DSGVTQTPKHLITATGQRVTLRCSPRSGDLSVYWYQQSLDQGLQFLIQYYNGEERAKGNILERFSAQQFPDLHSELNLSSLELGDSALYFCASSAGTGNQPQHFGDGTRLSIL.

Points on this clone: The sample holds other DNA sequences that translate to the same CDR3. The chain couples TRBV7-2 to TRBJ2-7; D may be TRBD2 (7 bases). The CDR3 is made up of 14 amino acids. Germline V lookup: CDR1 SGHTA, CDR2 FQGNSA. Trimming pared 0 bases from V and 4 bases from J, leaving 10 bases between. CDR3 nucleotide sequence: TGTGCCAGCAGCTTAGCGGGGGGGCCTTACGAGCAGTACTTC. Translated: CASSLAGGPYEQYF. The whole variable domain, remainder taken from reference TRBV7-2 and TRBJ2-7, is GAGVSQSPSNKVTEKGKDVELRCDPISGHTALYWYRQSLGQGLEFLIYFQGNSAPDKSGLPSDRFSAERTGGSVSTLTIQRTQQEDSAVYLCASSLAGGPYEQYFGPGTRLTVT.

This chain uses TRBV6-1 with TRBJ2-2; 8 bases map to TRBD2. V shed 2 bases and J 1 base; nucleotides not matched to a gene: 12. Per the germline V gene, CDR1 is MNHNS and CDR2 is SASEGT. The CDR3 extends over 19 amino acids. The CDR3 DNA sequence: TGTGCCAGCAGTGAAAATCCCACGACCCTAGCGGGGAACACCGGGGAGCTGTTTTTT. Its protein product is CASSENPTTLAGNTGELFF.

In its sample, this clone was seen a few times. This rearrangement joins TRBV7-2 to TRBJ2-7; 7 bases map to TRBD2. CDR3 size: 14 residues. The germline V gene encodes CDR1 SGHTA and CDR2 FQGNSA. Trimming removed 6 bases from V and 7 bases from J; junction bases left unmatched: 12. CDR3 coding DNA: TGTGCCAGCAGACCCGGCGGGAAGCGGGGTGAGCAGTACTTC. Its translation is CASRPGGKRGEQYF. Full variable domain (missing parts from reference TRBV7-2 and TRBJ2-7): GAGVSQSPSNKVTEKGKDVELRCDPISGHTALYWYRQSLGQGLEFLIYFQGNSAPDKSGLPSDRFSAERTGGSVSTLTIQRTQQEDSAVYLCASRPGGKRGEQYFGPGTRLTVT.

The CDR3 nucleotides read TGTGCCAGCAGCTTCTCCTCAGGGGGCGCAGGTGAAAAACTGTTTTTT. Protein: CASSFSSGGAGEKLFF. J is TRBJ1-4 and V is TRBV7-9, with 8 bases matching TRBD1. CDR3 length equals 16 residues. Germline CDR1 is SEHNR and CDR2 is FQNEAQ (reference sequence). V trimming: 3 bases; J trimming: 7 bases; junction bases outside the gene matches: 10.

This clone was observed a handful of times. This chain joins TRBV10-3 and TRBJ1-2; TRBD1 aligns across 10 bases. This CDR3 region has 16 residues. The germline gives CDR1 ENHRY, CDR2 SYGVKD. Trimming took 8 bases from V and 6 from J; bases not matched to a gene: 15. CDR3 sequence: CAIPKSSGQGWNGYTF. The CDR3 nucleotides are TGTGCCATCCCTAAATCTTCGGGACAGGGGTGGAATGGCTACACCTTC.

This clone was detected a few times. The chain couples TRBV2 to TRBJ2-7; TRBD2 is a possible D gene (7 bases). The CDR3 has 12 amino acids. Per germline, CDR1 SNHLY and CDR2 FYNNEI. The V gene lost 3 bases and the J gene lost 7 bases, with 10 bases spanning the gap. The CDR3 DNA is TGTGCCAGCAGTGAGGGGGGGCGTGAGCAGTACTTC. It yields the protein CASSEGGREQYF.